This T cell receptor (beta chain) came from a study of CXCR3-negative and CXCR3-positive naive CD8 T cells. The authors made the TRB cDNA libraries by 5' RACE using UMI labels. One entry per CDR3 protein, without DNA, is what TCRdb gives after re-calling the 5' RACE reads. This sample's table reports approximately 65,000 distinct CDR3 sequences. Points on this clonotype: Its antigen is unidentified.

The CDR3 runs to 15 residues. Germline V gene data show CDR1 as SGHVS and CDR2 as FNYEAQ. Study-wide findings and caveats: The TRB CDR3s that CXCR3-positive naive cells carried were more hydrophobic than those of CXCR3-negative naive cells. Both naive subsets had comparably high diversity; memory CD8+ cells much lower.

The source of this sequence is a human donor in good health. Some clones in this sample may be carry-over from other donors' samples. This chain connects TRBV7-6 to TRBJ2-6. Input material: naive CXCR3+ CD8+ T cells from blood. Subset here: CD45RO-CCR7+CD27+CD95- naive CD8+ T cells expressing CXCR3 (TNR3+). The CDR3 sequence is CASSLGNLGANVLTF.